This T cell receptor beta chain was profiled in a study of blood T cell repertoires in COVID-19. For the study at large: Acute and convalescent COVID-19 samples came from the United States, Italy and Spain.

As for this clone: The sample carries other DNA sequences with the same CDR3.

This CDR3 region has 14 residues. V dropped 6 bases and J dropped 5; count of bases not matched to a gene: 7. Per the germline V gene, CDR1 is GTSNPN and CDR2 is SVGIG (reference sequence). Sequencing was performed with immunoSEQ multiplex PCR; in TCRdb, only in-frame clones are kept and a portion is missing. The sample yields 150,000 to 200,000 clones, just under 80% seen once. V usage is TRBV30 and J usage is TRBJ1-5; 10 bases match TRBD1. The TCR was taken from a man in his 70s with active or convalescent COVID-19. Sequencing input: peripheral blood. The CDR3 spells CACQGQGFDQPQHF. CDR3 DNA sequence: TGTGCCTGCCAGGGACAGGGGTTCGATCAGCCCCAGCATTTT.